The 24 T cell receptor beta chains reported below all come from one sample, sequenced in a study of response to subunit inactivated influenza vaccine (dated by TCRdb to the late 2010s). The library was generated by RT-PCR. Sequencing used an Illumina HiSeq 2500. The public reads were quality trimmed at Q25 with fastp and then assembled into clones with MiXCR by TCRdb, keeping productive beta chains. Every distinct CDR3 protein forms one entry, paired with its most common genes and DNA. Here the sample has a few hundred thousand distinct CDR3 sequences; approximately 6.9% occur a single time. Of the sample, around 13% falls within the top ten clones. This specimen was PBMCs from blood, taken less than 30 months after vaccination. All receptors come from a man between 50 and 69 years old who received an inactivated influenza vaccine. Donor details come from another sample of the same person, matched by shared clones.

Ten or more counts support this clonotype. CDR3: CASTQTGGNNSPLHF. DNA of the CDR3: TGTGCCAGCACCCAAACAGGGGGGAATAATTCACCCCTCCACTTT. This chain joins TRBV12-3 or TRBV12-4 and TRBJ1-6, with 8 bases lining up with TRBD1. The CDR3 contains 15 residues. Germline trimming cut 7 bases from V and 5 bases from J; bases unmatched to any gene: 7.

The table lists this clonotype with many counts. CDR3 DNA: TGCGCCAGCAGCCAAGATCCAGCGGGCGTCTACGAGCAGTACTTC. Its translation is CASSQDPAGVYEQYF. The V and J genes are TRBV4-3 and TRBJ2-7; maybe TRBD2 (6 bases). CDR3 length: 15 amino acids. Trimming removed 0 bases from V and 3 bases from J, with 12 bases in between. Looked up from germline, CDR1 is LGHNA and CDR2 is YSLEER.

Ten or more counts support this clonotype. The chain has TRBV20-1 and TRBJ2-7; 7 nucleotides line up with TRBD2. From germline, CDR1 is DFQATT and CDR2 SNEGSKA (reference sequence). This CDR3 is 16 amino acids long. Trimming cost V 3 bases and J 5 bases; bases outside gene matches: 16. This CDR3 reads CSASGAGGRAVDEQYF. In nucleotides, the CDR3 is TGCAGTGCTAGTGGGGCTGGTGGGAGGGCCGTCGACGAGCAGTACTTC.

This clonotype was detected ten times or more. The rearrangement links TRBV20-1 to TRBJ2-1, with 7 bases matching TRBD2. V gave up 5 bases and J gave up 2 bases; unmatched junction bases: 6. Germline V gene data show CDR1 as DFQATT and CDR2 as SNEGSKA (reference sequence). The CDR3 extends over 14 amino acids. The CDR3 protein is CSAARLAAYNEQFF. The CDR3, as DNA: TGCAGTGCTGCCCGCCTAGCGGCCTACAATGAGCAGTTCTTC.

This rearrangement joins TRBV20-1 to TRBJ2-3; TRBD2 aligns across 11 bases. The CDR3 runs to 15 residues. Germline V gene data show CDR1 as DFQATT and CDR2 as SNEGSKA (reference sequence). V lost 5 bases, J lost 8 bases, and 12 bases stayed unmatched. The DNA of the CDR3 is TGCAGTGCTGAGATGGCCCTAGCGGGGGGTTCTACGCAGTATTTT. It encodes CSAEMALAGGSTQYF.

This clonotype has at least ten counts. This chain links TRBV4-2 with TRBJ2-7, with a possible D match to TRBD2 (6 bases). V was trimmed by 0 bases and J by 3 bases, leaving 15 bases between them. This CDR3 is built from 16 residues. Germline V gene data show CDR1 as LGHNA and CDR2 as YNFKEQ. The CDR3 DNA follows: TGTGCCAGCAGCCAAGAGTCACGGGGGATTTACTACGAGCAGTACTTC. Amino acids: CASSQESRGIYYEQYF.

This clonotype was seen a few times. CDR3 sequence: CASDLAGGTDTQYF. CDR3 bases: TGTGCCAGCGACTTAGCGGGGGGCACAGATACGCAGTATTTT. This chain links TRBV28 with TRBJ2-3; 9 bases are a match to TRBD2. V lost 8 bases, J lost 1 base, and 4 bases stayed unmatched. The germline gives CDR1 MDHEN, CDR2 SYDVKM. The CDR3 is made up of 14 amino acids.

The chain combines TRBV9 with TRBJ2-1; D tentatively fits TRBD1 or TRBD2 (6 bases each). V was cut by 2 bases and J by 4 bases, with 13 bases left in between. This CDR3 comprises 15 residues. Germline-derived CDR1 and CDR2 are SGDLS and YYNGEE. The CDR3 sequence is CASSVGGDLYNEQFF. For the CDR3, the DNA is TGTGCCAGCAGCGTCGGGGGCGACCTATACAATGAGCAGTTCTTC.

The V gene is TRBV2, the J gene TRBJ2-3, with D unresolved. This CDR3 spans 12 amino acids. Per germline, CDR1 SNHLY and CDR2 FYNNEI. V was pared by 6 bases and J by 14 bases, with 18 bases between. DNA of the CDR3: TGTGCCAGCAGGACCGATGTTCTATATCCGTATTTT. Its protein is CASRTDVLYPYF.

The chain joins TRBV3-1 to TRBJ2-7; D may correspond to TRBD1 or TRBD2 (6 bases each). The CDR3 spans 12 residues. Trimming cost V 4 bases and J 6 bases, with 10 bases left between them. The germline V gene has CDR1 LGHDT and CDR2 YNNKEL (reference sequence). CDR3 nucleotide sequence: TGTGCCAGCAGCCGGCCGGGGGCCGAGCAGTACTTC. Translation: CASSRPGAEQYF.

The table lists this clonotype with many counts. J is TRBJ1-1 and V is TRBV5-1; no clear D. Trimming removed 0 bases at V and 3 bases at J, with 9 bases between. CDR3 length equals 14 residues. The germline V gene encodes CDR1 SGHRS and CDR2 YFSETQ. The CDR3 spells CASSLGAGYTEAFF. The CDR3 DNA reads as TGCGCCAGCAGCTTGGGAGCGGGTTACACTGAAGCTTTCTTT.

This clonotype was picked up a small number of times. The chain links TRBV20-1 to TRBJ2-5, with 8 bases fitting TRBD1. The CDR3 sequence is 14 residues long. Germline V CDR1 and CDR2: DFQATT, SNEGSKA (reference sequence). The DNA of the CDR3 is TGCAGCCTACCCGTGACAGGGGCACGGGAGACCCAGTACTTC. Its protein product is CSLPVTGARETQYF.

The genes are TRBV7-2 and TRBJ1-2; unclear D gene. Between the trimmed V and J ends, which lost 4 bases and 0 bases, there was a span of 6 bases. The CDR3 sequence is 13 residues long. Looked up from germline, CDR1 is SGHTA and CDR2 is FQGNSA. CDR3 sequence (DNA): TGTGCCAGCAGCTCAACAGCTAACTATGGCTACACCTTC. Protein sequence: CASSSTANYGYTF.

This clonotype was detected many times. The J gene is TRBJ1-5, the V gene TRBV16; no clear D gene. Trimming took off 0 bases at V and 6 bases at J, with 12 bases between the two ends. Germline-derived CDR1 and CDR2 are KGHSY and FQNENV. The CDR3 is 15 residues long. CDR3 in amino acids: CASSQSGGSGQPQHF. CDR3 sequence (DNA): TGTGCCAGCAGCCAATCGGGCGGATCAGGTCAGCCCCAGCATTTT.

This clonotype was observed a handful of times. The V call is TRBV20-1, the J call TRBJ1-5, with D tentatively TRBD1 (5 bases). The CDR3 consists of 15 residues. Per germline, CDR1 DFQATT and CDR2 SNEGSKA (reference sequence). Trimming shortened V by 1 base and J by 0 bases, and 10 bases separated the two germline ends. CDR3 nucleotide sequence: TGCAGTGCTAGAGTCGGAGGGGCTAGCAATCAGCCCCAGCATTTT. It translates to CSARVGGASNQPQHF.

This clonotype was seen more than once but under ten times. J is TRBJ2-1 and V is TRBV10-3; D may be TRBD2 (7 bases). The germline V and J ends were trimmed by 0 bases and 6 bases, with 21 bases remaining between them. CDR1 and CDR2 from the germline V gene are ENHRY and SYGVKD. The CDR3 consists of 18 residues. For the CDR3, the DNA is TGTGCCATCAGTGAGTCGCAGGGAGGGGGTGCCGCCAGCAATGAGCAGTTCTTC. Translating gives CAISESQGGGAASNEQFF.

The V and J genes are TRBV7-6 and TRBJ1-4; no definite D call. V was pared by 10 bases and J by 8 bases, with 17 bases between. The CDR3 has 13 amino acids. Germline V gene sequence: CDR1 SGHVS, CDR2 FNYEAQ. CDR3 nucleotides: TGTGCCACCAGGAGGATCGGATGGGAAAAACTGTTTTTT. This sequence encodes CATRRIGWEKLFF.

This clonotype has a handful of counts. J is TRBJ1-1 and V is TRBV6-2 or TRBV6-3; 7 bases agree with TRBD1. The CDR3 consists of 14 residues. Trimming at V came to 10 bases and at J to 1 base, leaving 9 bases not matched to a gene. Germline CDR1 and CDR2: MNHEY and SVGEGT. In DNA form, the CDR3 reads TGTGCCACCAATAACAGGGGCCGGAACACTGAAGCTTTCTTT. As protein: CATNNRGRNTEAFF.

This clonotype was seen ten or more times. The CDR3 nucleotides read TGTGCCAGCAGCGTACCCTACTCGGTGATCGGGGTCGACGACACCGGGGAGCTGTTTTTT. Its translation is CASSVPYSVIGVDDTGELFF. The chain has TRBV9 and TRBJ2-2, with a possible D match to TRBD2 (5 bases). This CDR3 region has 20 residues. The germline gives CDR1 SGDLS, CDR2 YYNGEE. Trimming removed 1 base from V and 3 bases from J, with 25 bases in between.

V usage is TRBV24-1 and J usage is TRBJ1-5; D gene unclear. Germline values: CDR1 KGHDR, CDR2 SFDVKD. CDR3 length: 13 residues. Trimming pared 4 bases from V and 6 bases from J, leaving 9 bases between. CDR3 protein: CATSDRQSQPQHF. CDR3 DNA: TGTGCCACCAGTGACCGGCAGAGTCAGCCCCAGCATTTT.

This clonotype was observed a few times. V is TRBV6-1 and J is TRBJ2-7; 7 nucleotides match TRBD1. This CDR3 comprises 13 residues. J lost 0 bases, V lost 10 bases, and 6 bases had no gene match. The germline V gene encodes CDR1 MNHNS and CDR2 SASEGT. CDR3 sequence reads: CAISGQPSYEQYF. Written as DNA, the CDR3 is TGTGCCATTTCGGGACAGCCCTCCTACGAGCAGTACTTC.

This rearrangement joins TRBV4-3 to TRBJ2-7, with D unclear. Germline V lookup: CDR1 LGHNA, CDR2 YSLEER. V lost 0 bases and J 0 bases, leaving 9 bases between the germline ends. The CDR3 contains 15 residues. The CDR3 spells CASSQDTRSSYEQYF. In DNA, the CDR3 is TGCGCCAGCAGCCAAGATACCAGGAGCTCCTACGAGCAGTACTTC.

The chain combines TRBV6-5 with TRBJ2-7; either TRBD1 or TRBD2 may fit D (6 bases each). Trimming cost V 5 bases and J 6 bases, with 17 bases left between them. This CDR3 comprises 14 residues. CDR1 and CDR2 from the germline V gene are MNHEY and SVGAGI. For the CDR3, the DNA is TGTGCCAGCAGTCACCACGGGGGCCTCGCCGAGCAGTACTTC. As protein: CASSHHGGLAEQYF.

This chain joins TRBV12-3 or TRBV12-4 and TRBJ1-5, with TRBD1 identical over 7 bases. J was trimmed by 0 bases and V by 5 bases; bases with no gene match: 4. The CDR3 is made up of 15 amino acids. In nucleotides, the CDR3 is TGTGCCAGCAGTGCAGACAGGGATAGCAATCAGCCCCAGCATTTT. The encoded protein is CASSADRDSNQPQHF.